Sequencing of this T cell receptor (beta chain) was carried out in a study of blood T cell repertoires in COVID-19. Authors' processing steps: Amplification with reference gene primers provided the estimates of nucleated cell counts. The protocol was immunoSEQ multiplex PCR, while the TCRdb copy is restricted to in-frame clones and leaves out a portion. That table supplies the V and J calls and clone size; D and trimming were determined from the DNA. The sample has 110,000 to 150,000 clones; 79% are singletons. The CDR3 consists of 15 residues. CDR1 is MGHRA and CDR2 is YSYEKL in the germline V gene. The V gene end was trimmed by 4 bases and the J gene end by 3 bases; junction bases not matched to a gene: 6.

The receptor's source is a man aged 45-60 years with active or convalescent COVID-19. The genes are TRBV4-1 and TRBJ1-2; 9 bases agree with TRBD1. Sequenced input: peripheral blood. CDR3 nucleotides: TGCGCCAGCAGCCCCGGACAGGGGATGGACTATGGCTACACCTTC. Translating it yields CASSPGQGMDYGYTF.